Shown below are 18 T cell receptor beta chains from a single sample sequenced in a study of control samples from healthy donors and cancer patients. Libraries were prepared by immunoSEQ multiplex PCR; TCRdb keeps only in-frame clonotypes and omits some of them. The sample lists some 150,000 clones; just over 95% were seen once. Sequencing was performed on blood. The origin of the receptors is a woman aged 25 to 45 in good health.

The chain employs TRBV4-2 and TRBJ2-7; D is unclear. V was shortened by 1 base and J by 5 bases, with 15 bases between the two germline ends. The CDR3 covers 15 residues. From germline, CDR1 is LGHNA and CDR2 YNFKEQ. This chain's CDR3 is CASSQVLSRNNEQYF. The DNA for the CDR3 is TGTGCCAGCAGCCAAGTTCTTAGCCGAAATAACGAGCAGTACTTC.

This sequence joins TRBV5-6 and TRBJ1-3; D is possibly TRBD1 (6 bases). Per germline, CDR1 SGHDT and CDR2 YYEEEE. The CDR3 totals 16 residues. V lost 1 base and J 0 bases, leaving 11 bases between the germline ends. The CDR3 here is CASSLMGHYSGNTIYF. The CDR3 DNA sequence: TGTGCCAGCAGCTTGATGGGACACTACTCTGGAAACACCATATATTTT. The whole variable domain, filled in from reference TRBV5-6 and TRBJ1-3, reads DAGVTQSPTHLIKTRGQQVTLRCSPKSGHDTVSWYQQALGQGPQFIFQYYEEEERQRGNFPDRFSGHQFPNYSSELNVNALLLGDSALYLCASSLMGHYSGNTIYFGEGSWLTVV.

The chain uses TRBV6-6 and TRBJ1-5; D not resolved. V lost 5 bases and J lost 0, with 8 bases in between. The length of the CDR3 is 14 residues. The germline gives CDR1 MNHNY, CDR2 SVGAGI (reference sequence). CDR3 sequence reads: CASSVPISNQPQHF. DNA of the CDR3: TGTGCCAGCAGTGTACCGATTAGCAATCAGCCCCAGCATTTT.

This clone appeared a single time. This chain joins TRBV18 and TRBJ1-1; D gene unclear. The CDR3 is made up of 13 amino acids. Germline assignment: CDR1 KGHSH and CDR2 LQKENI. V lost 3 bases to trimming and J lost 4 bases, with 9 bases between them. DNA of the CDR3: TGTGCCAGCTCACCCGGACGGGCCACTGAAGCTTTCTTT. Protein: CASSPGRATEAFF.

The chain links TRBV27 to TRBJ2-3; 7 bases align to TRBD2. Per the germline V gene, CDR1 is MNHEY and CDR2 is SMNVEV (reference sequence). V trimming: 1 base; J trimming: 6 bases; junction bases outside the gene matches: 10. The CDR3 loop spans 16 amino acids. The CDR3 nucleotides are TGTGCCAGCAGTTTATGGACTAGATCTGAGGGGGATACGCAGTATTTT. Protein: CASSLWTRSEGDTQYF.

The chain's CDR3 is CASSRTFAKEKLFF. The CDR3 DNA follows: TGTGCCAGTAGTCGGACCTTCGCGAAGGAAAAACTGTTTTTT. The chain combines TRBV19 with TRBJ1-4; D is unclear. CDR3 size: 14 residues. Per germline, CDR1 LNHDA and CDR2 SQIVND (reference sequence). The ends were cut back, 5 bases at V and 8 bases at J, with 15 bases in the middle.

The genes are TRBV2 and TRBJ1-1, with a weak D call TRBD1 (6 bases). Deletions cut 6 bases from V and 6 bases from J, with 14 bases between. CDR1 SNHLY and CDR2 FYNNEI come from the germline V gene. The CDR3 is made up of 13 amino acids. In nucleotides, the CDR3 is TGTGCCAGCAGATTATTACAGGGCGCTGAAGCTTTCTTT. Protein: CASRLLQGAEAFF.

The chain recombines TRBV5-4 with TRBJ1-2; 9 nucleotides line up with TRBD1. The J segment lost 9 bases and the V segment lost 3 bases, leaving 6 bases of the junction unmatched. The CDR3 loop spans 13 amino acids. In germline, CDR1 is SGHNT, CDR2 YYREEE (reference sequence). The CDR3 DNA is TGTGCCAGCAGCTCCCGGGACAGGGTGAGCTACACCTTC. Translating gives CASSSRDRVSYTF.

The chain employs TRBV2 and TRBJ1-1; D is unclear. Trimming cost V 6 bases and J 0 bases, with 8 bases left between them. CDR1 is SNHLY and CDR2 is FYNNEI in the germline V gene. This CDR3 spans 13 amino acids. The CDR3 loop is CASSHTMNTEAFF. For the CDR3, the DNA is TGTGCCAGCAGCCATACCATGAACACTGAAGCTTTCTTT.

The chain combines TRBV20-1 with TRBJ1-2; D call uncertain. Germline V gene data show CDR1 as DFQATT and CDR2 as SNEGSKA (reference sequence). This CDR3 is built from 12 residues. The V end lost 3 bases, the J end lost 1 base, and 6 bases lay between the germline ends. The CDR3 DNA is TGCAGTGCTAGTAAGGGTAACTATGGCTACACCTTC. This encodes CSASKGNYGYTF.

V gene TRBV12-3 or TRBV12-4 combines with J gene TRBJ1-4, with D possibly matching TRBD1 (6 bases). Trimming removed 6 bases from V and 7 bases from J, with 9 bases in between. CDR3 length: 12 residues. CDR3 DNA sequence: TGTGCCAGCAGGCCGGACAGTGAAAAACTGTTTTTT. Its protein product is CASRPDSEKLFF.

CDR3 protein: CASSLTGGAEAFF. The DNA of the CDR3 is TGCGCCAGCAGCTTGACAGGGGGAGCTGAAGCTTTCTTT. The chain uses TRBV5-1 and TRBJ1-1; 8 nucleotides agree with TRBD1. V trimming: 1 base; J trimming: 6 bases; junction bases outside the gene matches: 2. Per the germline V gene, CDR1 is SGHRS and CDR2 is YFSETQ. The CDR3 is 13 amino acids.

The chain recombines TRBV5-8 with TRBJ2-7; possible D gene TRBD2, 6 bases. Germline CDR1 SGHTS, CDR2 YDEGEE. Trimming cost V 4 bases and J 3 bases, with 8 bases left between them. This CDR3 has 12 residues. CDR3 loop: CASSRGNYEQYF. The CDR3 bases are TGTGCCAGCAGCCGGGGGAACTACGAGCAGTACTTC. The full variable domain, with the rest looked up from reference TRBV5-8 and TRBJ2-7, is EAGVTQSPTHLIKTRGQQATLRCSPISGHTSVYWYQQALGLGLQFLLWYDEGEERNRGNFPPRFSGRQFPNYSSELNVNALELEDSALYLCASSRGNYEQYFGPGTRLTVT.

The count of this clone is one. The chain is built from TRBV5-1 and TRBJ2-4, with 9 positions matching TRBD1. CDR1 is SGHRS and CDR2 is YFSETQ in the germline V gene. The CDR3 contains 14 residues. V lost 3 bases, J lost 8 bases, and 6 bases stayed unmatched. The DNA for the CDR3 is TGCGCCAGCAGCTGGGAGGGACAGGGTGACATTCAGTACTTC. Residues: CASSWEGQGDIQYF.

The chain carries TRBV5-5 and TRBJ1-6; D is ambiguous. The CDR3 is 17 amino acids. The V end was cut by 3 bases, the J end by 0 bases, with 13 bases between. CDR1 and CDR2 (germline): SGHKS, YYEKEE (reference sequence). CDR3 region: CASSSEDGRSYNSPLHF. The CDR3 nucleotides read TGTGCCAGCAGCTCCGAGGACGGCCGCTCCTATAATTCACCCCTCCACTTT.

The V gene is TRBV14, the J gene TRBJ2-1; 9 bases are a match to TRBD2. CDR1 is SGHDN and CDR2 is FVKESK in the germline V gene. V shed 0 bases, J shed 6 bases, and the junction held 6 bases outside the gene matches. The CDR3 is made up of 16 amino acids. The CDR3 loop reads CASSQDWGLASNEQFF. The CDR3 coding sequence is TGTGCCAGCAGCCAAGATTGGGGACTAGCTTCCAATGAGCAGTTCTTC.

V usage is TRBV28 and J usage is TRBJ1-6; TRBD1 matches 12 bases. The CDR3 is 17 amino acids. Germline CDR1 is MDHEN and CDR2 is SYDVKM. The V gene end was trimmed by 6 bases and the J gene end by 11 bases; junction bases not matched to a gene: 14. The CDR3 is CASSLGWDRGPSPPLHF. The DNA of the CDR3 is TGTGCCAGCAGCCTGGGTTGGGACAGGGGGCCATCACCACCCCTCCACTTT.

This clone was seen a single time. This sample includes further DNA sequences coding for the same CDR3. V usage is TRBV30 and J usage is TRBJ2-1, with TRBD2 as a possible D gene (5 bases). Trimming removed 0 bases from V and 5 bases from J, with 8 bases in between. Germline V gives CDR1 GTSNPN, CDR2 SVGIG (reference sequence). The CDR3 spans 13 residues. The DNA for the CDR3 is TGTGCCTGGAGTGTAAGGACTGACAATGAGCAGTTCTTC. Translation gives CAWSVRTDNEQFF.